These 19 T cell receptor beta chains came from one sample sequenced in a study of response to subunit inactivated influenza vaccine. TCRdb reprocessed the RT-PCR reads with MiXCR, giving one entry per CDR3 protein. The table shows about 700,000 distinct CDR3 sequences, with less than 20% occurring only once. The sample here was PBMCs from blood, taken about 12 days after vaccination. The receptors originated from a man aged 50 or older who received an inactivated influenza vaccine.

This clonotype turned up a few times. The V and J genes are TRBV6-6 and TRBJ2-1; D remains unclear. This CDR3 contains 13 residues. Germline V CDR1 and CDR2: MNHNY, SVGAGI (reference sequence). Trimming pared 7 bases from V and 4 bases from J, leaving 11 bases between. The CDR3 DNA follows: TGTGCCAGCACTTGGAGTAGGTACAATGAGCAGTTCTTC. Translated: CASTWSRYNEQFF.

The CDR3 DNA reads TGTGCCAGCAGCTTCGGCGGACTAGCAGCCGAGCAGTACTTC. It codes for CASSFGGLAAEQYF. V is TRBV7-9 and J is TRBJ2-7; 8 nucleotides match TRBD2. Germline V lookup: CDR1 SEHNR, CDR2 FQNEAQ (reference sequence). Trimming removed 3 bases from V and 6 bases from J; junction bases left unmatched: 7. The CDR3 is 14 residues long.

This chain links TRBV6-2 or TRBV6-3 with TRBJ2-3; TRBD2 agrees at 7 bases. Germline CDR1 reads MNHEY; CDR2 reads SVGEGT. This CDR3 spans 21 amino acids. Trimming cost V 5 bases and J 2 bases; bases outside gene matches: 25. The CDR3 region has the DNA TGTGCCAGCAGTCCAAATCCCGGGGGGTTGCAGCGGCAGGATTTCACAGATACGCAGTATTTT. Translated: CASSPNPGGLQRQDFTDTQYF.

This clonotype was counted between two and nine times. V usage is TRBV2 and J usage is TRBJ2-7; maybe TRBD1 (7 bases). The CDR3 covers 14 residues. Germline loops: CDR1 SNHLY, CDR2 FYNNEI. V lost 7 bases and J lost 9, with 22 bases in between. The CDR3 is CASTQGRQGGWQYF. CDR3 DNA: TGTGCCAGCACCCAAGGAAGACAGGGAGGATGGCAGTACTTC.

The chain employs TRBV18 and TRBJ2-7, with D possibly being TRBD1 (5 bases). Trimming stripped 2 bases from V and 4 bases from J, with 12 bases between. CDR1 KGHSH and CDR2 LQKENI come from the germline V gene. There are 14 residues in the CDR3. The CDR3 DNA reads as TGTGCCAGCTCACCAATAGGGGATGAGTACGAGCAGTACTTC. As protein: CASSPIGDEYEQYF.

The chain links TRBV7-9 to TRBJ2-1; D is possibly TRBD1 (5 bases). V was trimmed by 6 bases and J by 0 bases, leaving 18 bases between them. Per germline, CDR1 SEHNR and CDR2 FQNEAQ (reference sequence). CDR3 length equals 17 residues. CDR3 bases: TGTGCCAGCAGAGAAGTAAACAGGTTCAGCTCCTACAATGAGCAGTTCTTC. Translation gives CASREVNRFSSYNEQFF.

The chain joins TRBV29-1 to TRBJ2-1, with 10 nucleotides matching TRBD1. V was clipped by 6 bases and J by 6 bases; unmatched bases: 8. Germline-derived CDR1 and CDR2 are SQVTM and ANQGSEA. The CDR3 contains 14 residues. The CDR3 region is CSVFLRTGGNEQFF. For the CDR3, the DNA is TGCAGCGTCTTCCTCAGGACAGGGGGCAATGAGCAGTTCTTC.

This clonotype came up many times. The chain couples TRBV30 to TRBJ2-3, with TRBD1 as a possible D gene (5 bases). Germline V CDR1 and CDR2: GTSNPN, SVGIG (reference sequence). The CDR3 covers 15 residues. Trimming removed 0 bases at V and 2 bases at J, with 12 bases between. The CDR3 sequence is CAWSVQAHNTDTQYF. The CDR3 DNA reads as TGTGCCTGGAGTGTACAGGCCCACAACACAGATACGCAGTATTTT.

This clonotype turned up a few times. V is TRBV4-2 and J is TRBJ2-3; TRBD2 aligns across 11 bases. V lost 3 bases and J lost 2; bases outside the gene matches: 4. This CDR3 region has 16 residues. Per germline, CDR1 LGHNA and CDR2 YNFKEQ. The CDR3 DNA reads TGTGCCAGCAGCCATGGGACTAGCGGACTCACAGATACGCAGTATTTT. This gives the protein CASSHGTSGLTDTQYF.

V usage is TRBV5-6 and J usage is TRBJ1-2, with D uncertain. V was trimmed by 4 bases and J by 8 bases, leaving 18 bases between them. Per the germline V gene, CDR1 is SGHDT and CDR2 is YYEEEE. This CDR3 has 14 amino acids. The DNA for the CDR3 is TGTGCCAGCAGCCCGGACCAGGATGCCCGGGGCTACACCTTC. Protein product: CASSPDQDARGYTF. Full variable domain (missing parts from reference TRBV5-6 and TRBJ1-2): DAGVTQSPTHLIKTRGQQVTLRCSPKSGHDTVSWYQQALGQGPQFIFQYYEEEERQRGNFPDRFSGHQFPNYSSELNVNALLLGDSALYLCASSPDQDARGYTFGSGTRLTVV.

In its sample, this clonotype was seen many times. The chain combines TRBV12-3 or TRBV12-4 with TRBJ1-6; D possibly corresponds to TRBD1 (6 bases). The CDR3 consists of 14 residues. The V end lost 5 bases, the J end lost 10 bases, and 15 bases lay between the germline ends. The CDR3 bases are TGTGCCAGCAGTCAACAGGGAGGCGGCTCACCCCTCCACTTT. It is translated as CASSQQGGGSPLHF.

V usage is TRBV10-3 and J usage is TRBJ2-5; 9 nucleotides match TRBD1. With 4 bases clipped from V and 4 bases from J, the junction kept 1 base outside the gene matches. There are 13 residues in the CDR3. The V gene's germline CDR1 is ENHRY and CDR2 SYGVKD. CDR3 sequence (DNA): TGTGCCATCAGTGGGGGACAGGGAGAGACCCAGTACTTC. This codes for CAISGGQGETQYF.

This clonotype was observed a handful of times. This chain connects TRBV4-3 to TRBJ2-2, with 7 positions matching TRBD1. After removal of 4 bases from V and 6 bases from J, the junction contained 5 bases not matched to a gene. The CDR3 covers 14 residues. Looked up from germline, CDR1 is LGHNA and CDR2 is YSLEER. The CDR3 region has the DNA TGCGCCAGCAGCCCCGGACAGGCGGCCGGGGAGCTGTTTTTT. Encoded protein: CASSPGQAAGELFF.

This chain connects TRBV6-1 to TRBJ2-5, with 7 bases lining up with TRBD1. Germline V gene data show CDR1 as MNHNS and CDR2 as SASEGT. With V trimmed by 6 bases and J by 2 bases, 9 bases remained unmatched. This CDR3 is built from 15 residues. CDR3 sequence (DNA): TGTGCCAGCAGGATAGAGGGGGCTCGGCAAGAGACCCAGTACTTC. Protein product: CASRIEGARQETQYF.

The chain carries TRBV30 and TRBJ2-7; D is undetermined. Trimming cost V 0 bases and J 4 bases, with 13 bases left between them. CDR1 GTSNPN and CDR2 SVGIG come from the germline V gene (reference sequence). The CDR3 length is 14 residues. DNA of the CDR3: TGTGCCTGGAGTGTATGGCAAACTGGGTACGAGCAGTACTTC. Translating it yields CAWSVWQTGYEQYF.

The genes are TRBV7-2 and TRBJ2-7, with D possibly being TRBD1 (5 bases). CDR1 is SGHTA and CDR2 is FQGNSA in the germline V gene. This CDR3 has 13 amino acids. V lost 6 bases, J lost 1 base, and 10 bases lay in between. This chain's CDR3 is CASRSDNSYEQYF. The CDR3, as DNA: TGTGCCAGCAGATCGGACAATTCCTACGAGCAGTACTTC.

The rearrangement links TRBV6-5 to TRBJ2-7; 9 bases map to TRBD2. Looked up from germline, CDR1 is MNHEY and CDR2 is SVGAGI. J lost 2 bases, V lost 2 bases, and 4 bases had no gene match. This CDR3 is 15 amino acids long. In DNA form, the CDR3 reads TGTGCCAGCAGTTACCATCCTAGCGGGGCCTACGAGCAGTACTTC. Translated, it gives CASSYHPSGAYEQYF.

The CDR3 protein is CSALARDREARPQHF. In DNA form, the CDR3 reads TGCAGTGCACTGGCGCGGGACAGGGAAGCACGGCCCCAGCATTTT. This chain joins TRBV20-1 and TRBJ1-5; TRBD1 aligns across 9 bases. Looked up from germline, CDR1 is DFQATT and CDR2 is SNEGSKA (reference sequence). The junction had 15 bases not matched to a gene; V was cut back by 6 bases and J by 9 bases. The CDR3 is 15 residues long.

The chain joins TRBV29-1 to TRBJ2-3, with D uncertain. Germline lookup yields CDR1 SQVTM and CDR2 ANQGSEA. The CDR3 contains 15 residues. The germline V and J ends were trimmed by 3 bases and 0 bases, with 13 bases remaining between them. The CDR3 loop reads CSVERVPTSTDTQYF. The CDR3 DNA sequence: TGCAGCGTTGAGCGAGTTCCCACTAGCACAGATACGCAGTATTTT.